The rows below give T cell receptor beta chains drawn from one sample of a study of blood T cell repertoires in COVID-19. Using immunoSEQ multiplex PCR, the repertoire was profiled, and TCRdb retains in-frame clones only, with some absent. The data show fewer than 500,000 clones, 70% to 90% seen once. The specimen sequenced was peripheral blood. The receptors were gathered from a man younger than 35 with COVID-19, enrolled during active disease. Both conserved end residues are part of each CDR3. The order of the fields is J gene, D gene, V gene, clone size, CDR3 length, CDR3 DNA, CDR3 protein. A D gene is named only where the DNA matches it firmly. Only part of the rows carry a size: once, few, many, or a class if the clone is expanded.

j_gene: TRBJ2-3
d_gene: -
v_gene: TRBV3-1/TRBV3-2
abundance: -
len: 13
CDR3nt: TGTGCCAGCAGCCAAGTCGGAGCAGATACGCAGTATTTT
CDR3aa: CASSQVGADTQYF

j_gene: TRBJ2-7
d_gene: -
v_gene: TRBV10-3
abundance: once
len: 12
CDR3nt: TGTGCCATCAGTAGCCCTACAGACGAGCAGTACTTC
CDR3aa: CAISSPTDEQYF

j_gene: TRBJ2-5
d_gene: -
v_gene: TRBV7-2
abundance: -
len: 13
CDR3nt: TGTGCCAGCAGCTTACGCAAGGGGGAGACCCAGTACTTC
CDR3aa: CASSLRKGETQYF

j_gene: TRBJ2-7
d_gene: TRBD1
v_gene: TRBV11-3
abundance: -
len: 14
CDR3nt: TGTGCCAGCAGCTTAGAACAGGGGGCTTACGAGCAGTACTTC
CDR3aa: CASSLEQGAYEQYF

j_gene: TRBJ2-3
d_gene: TRBD2
v_gene: TRBV4-1
abundance: -
len: 16
CDR3nt: TGCGCCAGCAGCCAAGATACAGCGGGGACTGGTAATACGCAGTATTTT
CDR3aa: CASSQDTAGTGNTQYF

j_gene: TRBJ1-1
d_gene: -
v_gene: TRBV5-1
abundance: few
len: 14
CDR3nt: TGCGCCAGCAGCCTGCAGACGGGGAACACTGAAGCTTTCTTT
CDR3aa: CASSLQTGNTEAFF

j_gene: TRBJ2-7
d_gene: -
v_gene: TRBV5-5
abundance: once
len: 17
CDR3nt: TGTGCCAGCAGTTATACCCCGGGGGACAGAGACTCCTACGAGCAGTACTTC
CDR3aa: CASSYTPGDRDSYEQYF

j_gene: TRBJ2-1
d_gene: -
v_gene: TRBV10-1
abundance: -
len: 14
CDR3nt: TGCGCCCGCACTGGGACTCGCATCTACAATGAGCAGTTCTTC
CDR3aa: CARTGTRIYNEQFF

j_gene: TRBJ1-2
d_gene: TRBD1
v_gene: TRBV14
abundance: -
len: 12
CDR3nt: TGTGCCAGCAGCCGGGACAGCTATGGCTACACCTTC
CDR3aa: CASSRDSYGYTF

j_gene: TRBJ2-3
d_gene: -
v_gene: TRBV5-4
abundance: -
len: 16
CDR3nt: TGTGCCAGCAGCTTGGGGGGGCTAGCAGTTGCAGATACGCAGTATTTT
CDR3aa: CASSLGGLAVADTQYF

j_gene: TRBJ1-6
d_gene: -
v_gene: TRBV28
abundance: -
len: 16
CDR3nt: TGTGCCAGCAGCACCTCGGGGGGGGTATCCGGGCGACCCCTCCACTTT
CDR3aa: CASSTSGGVSGRPLHF

j_gene: TRBJ2-7
d_gene: -
v_gene: TRBV7-2
abundance: -
len: 11
CDR3nt: TGTGCCAGCAGCAAAAACTGGGAGCAGTACTTC
CDR3aa: CASSKNWEQYF

j_gene: TRBJ1-1
d_gene: -
v_gene: TRBV21-1
abundance: -
len: 17
CDR3nt: TGTGCCAGCAGCCCCCAAGACACCCCTTTGGGGGCGAGGAATGCTTTCTTT
CDR3aa: CASSPQDTPLGARNAFF

j_gene: TRBJ1-5
d_gene: -
v_gene: TRBV4-1
abundance: -
len: 16
CDR3nt: TGCGCCAGCAGCCAAGATCTACGGCAGGGGAATCAGCCCCAGCATTTT
CDR3aa: CASSQDLRQGNQPQHF

j_gene: TRBJ2-3
d_gene: TRBD2
v_gene: TRBV5-4
abundance: -
len: 15
CDR3nt: TGTGCCAGCAGCTTAGGTGGGCGGGAGTCTGATACGCAGTATTTT
CDR3aa: CASSLGGRESDTQYF

j_gene: TRBJ2-1
d_gene: TRBD2
v_gene: TRBV5-1
abundance: -
len: 16
CDR3nt: TGCGCCAGCAGCTATGACTGGCGGGAGGGCACCAATGAGCAGTTCTTC
CDR3aa: CASSYDWREGTNEQFF

j_gene: TRBJ2-7
d_gene: TRBD1
v_gene: TRBV6-5
abundance: -
len: 15
CDR3nt: TGTGCCAGCAGTTACTCGACAGGGAATTACTACGAGCAGTACTTC
CDR3aa: CASSYSTGNYYEQYF

j_gene: TRBJ1-2
d_gene: TRBD1
v_gene: TRBV18
abundance: once
len: 15
CDR3nt: TGTGCCAGCTCACCCCTAGGGACAGGGGCGCTTGGCTACACCTTC
CDR3aa: CASSPLGTGALGYTF

j_gene: TRBJ1-5
d_gene: TRBD1
v_gene: TRBV19
abundance: -
len: 17
CDR3nt: TGTGCCAGTAGTATAGTCGGGACAGTTTATAGCAATCAGCCCCAGCATTTT
CDR3aa: CASSIVGTVYSNQPQHF

j_gene: TRBJ2-3
d_gene: TRBD2
v_gene: TRBV6-6
abundance: once
len: 14
CDR3nt: TGTGCCAGCAGTTCGGGACTAGTGACAGATACGCAGTATTTT
CDR3aa: CASSSGLVTDTQYF

j_gene: TRBJ2-1
d_gene: TRBD2
v_gene: TRBV18
abundance: -
len: 14
CDR3nt: TGTGCCAGCTCAGCTAGCGGGAGGGACAATGAGCAGTTCTTC
CDR3aa: CASSASGRDNEQFF

j_gene: TRBJ2-7
d_gene: -
v_gene: TRBV27
abundance: few
len: 14
CDR3nt: TGTGCCAGCAGTTACAGAGCAAGCTCCTACGAGCAGTACTTC
CDR3aa: CASSYRASSYEQYF

j_gene: TRBJ1-2
d_gene: TRBD1
v_gene: TRBV6-5
abundance: -
len: 15
CDR3nt: TGTGCCAGCAGTCCTCACGTCGGACAGGGCTACGGCTACACCTTC
CDR3aa: CASSPHVGQGYGYTF

j_gene: TRBJ2-3
d_gene: -
v_gene: TRBV5-1
abundance: once
len: 16
CDR3nt: TGCGCCAGCAGCGCAACTAGGAGGTTCGGCACAGATACGCAGTATTTT
CDR3aa: CASSATRRFGTDTQYF

j_gene: TRBJ1-5
d_gene: -
v_gene: TRBV6-1
abundance: -
len: 14
CDR3nt: TGTGCCAGCAGTGACCGGGGGGGAGGACAGCCCCAGCATTTT
CDR3aa: CASSDRGGGQPQHF

j_gene: TRBJ1-5
d_gene: -
v_gene: TRBV28
abundance: -
len: 12
CDR3nt: TGTGCCAGCAGTACGGGTGGTCAGCCCCAGCATTTT
CDR3aa: CASSTGGQPQHF

j_gene: TRBJ2-1
d_gene: -
v_gene: TRBV14
abundance: once
len: 17
CDR3nt: TGTGCCAGCAGCCAAGAACGGGAGTTTGGGTCCTACAATGAGCAGTTCTTC
CDR3aa: CASSQEREFGSYNEQFF

j_gene: TRBJ2-7
d_gene: -
v_gene: TRBV6-2/TRBV6-3
abundance: -
len: 14
CDR3nt: TGTGCCAGCAGTCCCTCCCAACTAGTGAAGGTGCAGTACTTC
CDR3aa: CASSPSQLVKVQYF

j_gene: TRBJ2-4
d_gene: -
v_gene: TRBV13
abundance: -
len: 13
CDR3nt: TGTGCCAGCAGCTTATCTCGGGGAAACATTCAGTACTTC
CDR3aa: CASSLSRGNIQYF